Listed below are T cell receptor beta chains from one sample, sequenced in a study of blood T cells in healthy people across ages. MiXCR, applied by TCRdb to the 5' RACE reads, yields one record per CDR3 protein. The sample lists about 1.5 million distinct CDR3 sequences; roughly 40% were seen once. Material for sequencing was blood. The receptor set was obtained from a woman between 18 and 30 years old in good health. The CDR3 runs from the conserved cysteine through the conserved F or W. Fields, in order: V gene, clone size, D gene, CDR3 length, J gene, CDR3 DNA, CDR3 protein. The D gene is left open where the match is weak. The size field is filled for only some rows; it gives once, few, many or a size class.

TRBV6-1	-	-	11	TRBJ2-1	TGTGCCAGCCGGACCAACAATGAGCAGTTCTTC	CASRTNNEQFF
TRBV12-3/TRBV12-4	-	-	15	TRBJ2-2	TGTGCCAGCCGACAGGGCGGGGAGGGTACCGGGGAGCTGTTTTTT	CASRQGGEGTGELFF
TRBV5-1	-	TRBD1	14	TRBJ2-7	TGCGCCAGCAGCTTGTGGGACAGGGGGTACGAGCAGTACTTC	CASSLWDRGYEQYF
TRBV2	once	-	14	TRBJ1-1	TGTGCCAGCAAGTGGGGGGGGATGGGCACTGAAGCTTTCTTT	CASKWGGMGTEAFF
TRBV19	-	TRBD1	14	TRBJ2-5	TGTGCCAGTAGTAAGACAGGGAATGGAGAGACCCAGTACTTC	CASSKTGNGETQYF
TRBV11-1	-	TRBD1	19	TRBJ1-1	TGTGCCAGCAGCTTAGGATCACCATCGACAGGGATAGGACTGTATGAAGCTTTCTTT	CASSLGSPSTGIGLYEAFF
TRBV5-1	few	TRBD2	16	TRBJ2-2	TGCGCCAGCAGCCCCGGCCATAGCGGGAGGACCGGGGAGCTGTTTTTT	CASSPGHSGRTGELFF
TRBV11-2	few	-	18	TRBJ2-1	TGTGCCAGCAGCCACCCCGGAGGGCAATACATAGGTCCCGGTGAGCAGTTCTTC	CASSHPGGQYIGPGEQFF
TRBV10-3	-	TRBD1	12	TRBJ1-1	TGTGCCATCAGGACAGGGGGGGGTGAAGCTTTCTTT	CAIRTGGGEAFF
TRBV2	few	-	14	TRBJ2-3	TGTGCCAGCATGGGCAGCAGGGCTGCAGATACGCAGTATTTT	CASMGSRAADTQYF
TRBV19	-	-	14	TRBJ2-3	TGTGCCAGTACCCGGGCAGGCCGGATCGATACGCAGTATTTT	CASTRAGRIDTQYF
TRBV20-1	few	TRBD1	15	TRBJ2-3	TGCAGTGCGTACTTGGGACAGACCTTCACAGATACGCAGTATTTT	CSAYLGQTFTDTQYF
TRBV2	once	-	8	TRBJ2-7	TGTGCCAGCCAGCGGGTGTACTTC	CASQRVYF
TRBV4-1	-	-	14	TRBJ2-5	TGCGCCAGCAGCATCGACAGGTTCCAAGAGACCCAGTACTTC	CASSIDRFQETQYF
TRBV6-6	-	TRBD2	17	TRBJ2-5	TGTGCCAGCAGTTACGCCTGGGCTAGCGGAGAACTGGGGACCCAGTACTTC	CASSYAWASGELGTQYF
TRBV2	-	TRBD2	15	TRBJ2-3	TGTGCCAGCAGTGAATGGACTAGCGGGGGGCATACGCAGTATTTT	CASSEWTSGGHTQYF
TRBV20-1	-	-	14	TRBJ2-3	TGCAGTGTCCCGCCTGGCAGGGGAACAGATACGCAGTATTTT	CSVPPGRGTDTQYF
TRBV9	few	-	14	TRBJ2-4	TGTGCCAGCAGCGTAGGAGCAGGGGTGGACATTCAGTACTTC	CASSVGAGVDIQYF
TRBV5-4	few	TRBD1	16	TRBJ2-3	TGTGCCAGCAGCTCCTGGACAGGGGGTAAGAGGGATACGCAGTATTTT	CASSSWTGGKRDTQYF
TRBV29-1	-	TRBD1	15	TRBJ1-1	TGCAGCGTTGAAGTGAGGACAGGCGGGGACACTGAAGCTTTCTTT	CSVEVRTGGDTEAFF
TRBV28	-	-	14	TRBJ1-1	TGTGCCAGCAGTTCCCCCGGACAGTACACTGAAGCTTTCTTT	CASSSPGQYTEAFF
TRBV5-1	-	-	13	TRBJ2-7	TGCGCCAGCAGCCCCTACCCGTTGTACGAGCAGTACTTC	CASSPYPLYEQYF
TRBV9	-	-	15	TRBJ2-5	TGTGCCAGCAACCGACGGGGGGCCGCCGAGGAGACCCAGTACTTC	CASNRRGAAEETQYF
TRBV4-3	-	-	17	TRBJ1-4	TGCGCCAGCAGCCAAGGTCTGGGACTAGATCCTAATGAAAAACTGTTTTTT	CASSQGLGLDPNEKLFF
TRBV27	-	-	15	TRBJ1-6	TGTGCCAGCACCTGGGGGGGGCTGGAAGGATCACCCCTCCACTTT	CASTWGGLEGSPLHF
TRBV20-1	once	-	14	TRBJ1-2	TGCAGTGCTACCGAGGGACGGGTCGGAGATGGCTACACCTTC	CSATEGRVGDGYTF
TRBV29-1	-	-	15	TRBJ1-2	TGCAGCGTCCTCCCCGGGGAGGGGGGCAACTATGGCTACACCTTC	CSVLPGEGGNYGYTF
TRBV2	-	-	14	TRBJ2-3	TGTGCCAGCAGTGAAGGACTAGGGATGGATACGCAGTATTTT	CASSEGLGMDTQYF
TRBV9	-	-	15	TRBJ2-1	TGTGCCAGCAGCGTAAGTGGGACTCTTACCAATGAGCAGTTCTTC	CASSVSGTLTNEQFF
TRBV29-1	-	-	14	TRBJ2-1	TGCAGCGTTGTGGAGGAGGGCTCCTACAATGAGCAGTTCTTC	CSVVEEGSYNEQFF
TRBV29-1	-	-	12	TRBJ1-3	TGCAGCGTCGGCGGTCCTGGAAACACCATATATTTT	CSVGGPGNTIYF
TRBV7-8	-	TRBD2	16	TRBJ2-1	TGTGCCAGCAGCTTAAGGCGTCCTAGCGGCTACAATGAGCAGTTCTTC	CASSLRRPSGYNEQFF
TRBV7-2	-	-	14	TRBJ2-7	TGTGCCAGCAGCGTAATAGGGGGAGGGTACGAGCAGTACTTC	CASSVIGGGYEQYF
TRBV6-2/TRBV6-3	few	-	13	TRBJ2-5	TGTGCCAGCAGCAGGGACTCCTACGAGACCCAGTACTTC	CASSRDSYETQYF
TRBV20-1	-	-	14	TRBJ2-3	TGCAGTGCTCTCGAACGTAGGGGGACGGGGACGCAGTATTTT	CSALERRGTGTQYF
TRBV30	once	TRBD1	15	TRBJ1-2	TGTGCCTGGAGGGTACCAGGGGGCGCAGGCTATGGCTACACCTTC	CAWRVPGGAGYGYTF
TRBV4-1	few	-	15	TRBJ2-3	TGCGCCAGCAGCCAAGATCCGGGGGCTGGGGATACGCAGTATTTT	CASSQDPGAGDTQYF
TRBV7-6	-	TRBD2	15	TRBJ2-1	TGTGCCAGCAGCCCCGGGACTAGCCCGAGCAATGAGCAGTTCTTC	CASSPGTSPSNEQFF
TRBV28	many	-	11	TRBJ1-2	TGTGCCAGCAGTTTTAGGGGGGGCTACACCTTC	CASSFRGGYTF
TRBV7-9	-	-	14	TRBJ2-3	TGTGCCAGCAGCTTACGACAGGGAGGAGATACGCAGTATTTT	CASSLRQGGDTQYF
TRBV7-9	-	-	14	TRBJ2-7	TGTGCCAGCAGCTTAAAAAGGGCGCGATACGAGCAGTACTTC	CASSLKRARYEQYF
TRBV20-1	-	-	19	TRBJ2-7	TGCAGTGCTTACGGATTTCCGGGACCCGCCCGCAACTCCTACAATGAGCAGTACTTC	CSAYGFPGPARNSYNEQYF
TRBV12-3/TRBV12-4	few	TRBD2	14	TRBJ2-4	TGTGCCAGCACCCCGACTAGCAGCCAAAACATTCAGTACTTC	CASTPTSSQNIQYF
TRBV10-3	-	-	12	TRBJ2-2	TGTGCCATCAGTGTTGGGGCCGGGGAGCTGTTTTTT	CAISVGAGELFF
TRBV28	few	TRBD1	15	TRBJ1-2	TGTGCCAGCAGTTTAGGGGCGAGGGACAGGGTCACCTACACCTTC	CASSLGARDRVTYTF
TRBV28	-	-	15	TRBJ1-6	TGTGCCAGCAGTCCGGGGGGGGGTTATAATTCACCCCTCCACTTT	CASSPGGGYNSPLHF
TRBV20-1	few	-	15	TRBJ2-3	TGCAGTGCTCCTAATGCGGACCCACCTGGCGATACGCAGTATTTT	CSAPNADPPGDTQYF
TRBV12-3/TRBV12-4	many	-	13	TRBJ2-3	TGTGCCAGCAGTCCTATCCCCACAGATACGCAGTATTTT	CASSPIPTDTQYF
TRBV7-6	-	-	18	TRBJ2-1	TGTGCCAGCAGCTCAGTCGGGTACAGGGAGAAACACTACAATGAGCAGTTCTTC	CASSSVGYREKHYNEQFF
TRBV6-2/TRBV6-3	few	-	13	TRBJ2-7	TGTGCCAGCAGTTACCCCGGACCCTACGAGCAGTACTTC	CASSYPGPYEQYF
TRBV4-1	few	TRBD2	18	TRBJ2-5	TGCGCCAGCAGCCTCAGAGGCGCTAGCGGGGAGGAACAAGAGACCCAGTACTTC	CASSLRGASGEEQETQYF
TRBV4-1	few	TRBD1	17	TRBJ1-2	TGCGCCAGCAGCCAAGACGGGGCAGGGGGAGAAGTCTATGGCTACACCTTC	CASSQDGAGGEVYGYTF
TRBV6-6	-	-	12	TRBJ1-1	TGTGCCAGCACCCTCGGATACACTGAAGCTTTCTTT	CASTLGYTEAFF
TRBV10-2	few	TRBD1	14	TRBJ1-5	TGCGCCAGCAGTAGGGACAGGGGGACTCAGCCCCAGCATTTT	CASSRDRGTQPQHF
TRBV5-1	-	TRBD1	15	TRBJ1-2	TGCGCCAGCAGCTTACAGACAGGGGCGAAAGACGGCTACACCTTC	CASSLQTGAKDGYTF
TRBV30	once	-	12	TRBJ1-4	TGTGCCTGGAGTCCATTTGGGGAAAAACTGTTTTTT	CAWSPFGEKLFF
TRBV28	few	-	14	TRBJ2-7	TGTGCCAGCAGTTCTCCGGGGAGGAGGCAGGGGCAGTACTTC	CASSSPGRRQGQYF
TRBV3-1	-	TRBD2	16	TRBJ2-1	TGTGCCAGCAGCCCGCGGGGAGCGGGGGGGGACAATGAGCAGTTCTTC	CASSPRGAGGDNEQFF
TRBV4-1	few	TRBD1	15	TRBJ2-7	TGCGCCAGCAGCCAGGACAGGGCCTCCCTCTACGAGCAGTACTTC	CASSQDRASLYEQYF